The clone carrying this T cell receptor (beta chain) was detected ten times or more. Its antigen is not known. The DNA ends 3 residues before the CDR3 does, and the rest of the CDR3 is filled in from the germline J gene. Method: immunoSEQ multiplex PCR; TCRdb's copy keeps in-frame clones and lacks some. Singletons are absent from the sample, which has 45,000 to 70,000 clones. The data were obtained in a study of T cell clonality in common variable immunodeficiency. General study findings and limits: Repertoire-complication correlations in CVID were limited by patient heterogeneity. Reportedly, TCR beta sequences from common variable immunodeficiency showed fewer deletions and N-nucleotide insertions.

Germline V gene data show CDR1 as SGHTA and CDR2 as FQGTGA. V was cut by 1 base and J by 9 bases, with 19 bases left in between. This CDR3 has 16 amino acids. Most patients and controls had Caucasian heritage. Sequenced: peripheral blood mononuclear cells. The receptor's source is a person aged 18 to 75 in good health. This rearrangement joins TRBV7-3 to TRBJ2-1; no clear D. CDR3 DNA, as far as it was read: TGTGCCAGCAGCTTAATCCCCAGGAGCATGTCAAGTGAG. Amino acids: CASSLIPRSMSSE. The whole CDR3 sequence reads CASSLIPRSMSSEQFF.